The 2 T cell receptor beta chains presented below share a single source sample, sequenced in a study of OX40 agonist ivuxolimab in advanced cancers. Clones were read by immunoSEQ multiplex PCR, and TCRdb kept only the in-frame ones, dropping some. The table includes about 20,000 clones, roughly 81% detected once. Sample: CD4+ or CD8+ T cells sorted from blood, taken in a trial of the OX40 agonist ivuxolimab. These receptor sequences come from an adult with an advanced solid tumor such as melanoma, head and neck, liver or kidney cancer.

The chain employs TRBV2 and TRBJ1-2; possibly TRBD1 for D (6 bases). CDR1 is SNHLY, CDR2 FYNNEI, per germline. The germline V and J ends were trimmed by 10 bases and 3 bases, with 18 bases remaining between them. The CDR3 loop spans 14 amino acids. CDR3: CATPPGGADYGYTF. The CDR3 region has the DNA TGTGCCACCCCGCCCGGGGGGGCGGACTATGGCTACACCTTC. Full variable domain (remainder filled in from reference TRBV2 and TRBJ1-2): EPEVTQTPSHQVTQMGQEVILRCVPISNHLYFYWYRQILGQKVEFLVSFYNNEISEKSEIFDDQFSVERPDGSNFTLKIRSTKLEDSAMYFCATPPGGADYGYTFGSGTRLTVV.

V and J are TRBV7-9 and TRBJ2-5, with a weak D call TRBD2 (6 bases). The germline V gene has CDR1 SEHNR and CDR2 FQNEAQ (reference sequence). The CDR3 covers 15 residues. V was shortened by 2 bases and J by 1 base, with 11 bases between the two germline ends. The CDR3 here is CASSLLADGQETQYF. The CDR3 DNA reads TGTGCCAGCAGCTTATTAGCGGACGGCCAAGAGACCCAGTACTTC.